The clone carrying this T cell receptor (beta chain) has just a few counts. The antigen is undetermined. 13 Jbeta primers and 60 Vbeta primers were used for the PCR. Measured with immunoSEQ multiplex PCR; TCRdb has only the in-frame clones, and not every one. This table has 160,000 or so clones, around 83% appearing once. Nominally healthy donors were sampled, though unrecorded immune exposures were likely. The entry originates in a study of cytomegalovirus exposure and HLA in healthy donors. On the study more broadly: Assignment to the Caucasian-associated ancestry cluster applied to approximately 80% of the roughly 400 genotyped donors.

Study observations and caveats: Using a false discovery rate of 0.05, a later analysis showed that approximately 17,000 TCR beta sequences were associated with HLA alleles. A later analysis reported that several of the most significant clusters appeared to be linked to common viral pathogens, among them Epstein-Barr virus.

The V gene lost 5 bases and the J gene lost 0 bases, with 10 bases spanning the gap. The germline CDR1 and CDR2 sequences are KGHSH and LQKENI. The CDR3 is 14 amino acids. The receptor was isolated from a male donor in good health and CMV-seropositive. The sequenced sample consisted of PBMCs. The genes are TRBV18 and TRBJ1-1, with D perhaps matching TRBD1 (5 bases). CDR3 residues: CASSSLTVNTEAFF. For the CDR3, the DNA is TGTGCCAGCTCATCCCTGACAGTGAACACTGAAGCTTTCTTT.